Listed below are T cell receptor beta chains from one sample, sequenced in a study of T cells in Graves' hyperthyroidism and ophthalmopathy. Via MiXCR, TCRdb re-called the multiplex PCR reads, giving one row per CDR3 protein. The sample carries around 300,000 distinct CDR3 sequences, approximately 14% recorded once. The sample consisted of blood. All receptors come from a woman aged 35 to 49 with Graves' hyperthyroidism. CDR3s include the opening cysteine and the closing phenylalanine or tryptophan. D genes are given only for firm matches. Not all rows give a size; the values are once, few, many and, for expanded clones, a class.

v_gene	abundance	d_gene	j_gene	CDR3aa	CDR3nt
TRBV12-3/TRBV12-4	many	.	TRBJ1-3	CASSFYLTGQISGNTIYF	TGTGCCAGCAGCTTTTACCTCACGGGGCAAATCTCTGGAAACACCATATATTTT
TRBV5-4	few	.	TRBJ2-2	CASSLFFAPGELFF	TGTGCCAGCAGCTTGTTCTTTGCTCCCGGGGAGCTGTTTTTT
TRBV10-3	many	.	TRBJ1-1	CAISQLNTEAFF	TGTGCCATCAGTCAACTGAACACTGAAGCTTTCTTT
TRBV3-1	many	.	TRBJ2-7	CASSQNSEQYF	TGTGCCAGCAGCCAGAACTCCGAGCAGTACTTC
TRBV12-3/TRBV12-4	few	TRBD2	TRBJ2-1	CASSRPGTSGGPGEQFF	TGTGCCAGCAGCCGTCCCGGGACTAGCGGGGGGCCGGGGGAGCAGTTCTTC
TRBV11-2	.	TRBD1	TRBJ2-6	CASSTGGWGASGANALTF	TGTGCCAGCAGTACAGGGGGCTGGGGTGCCTCTGGGGCCAACGCCCTGACTTTC
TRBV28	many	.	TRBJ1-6	CASSWTNSPLHF	TGTGCCAGCAGTTGGACTAATTCACCCCTCCACTTT
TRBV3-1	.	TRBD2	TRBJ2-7	CAGSQGLAEQYF	TGCGCCGGCAGCCAGGGACTAGCAGAGCAGTACTTC
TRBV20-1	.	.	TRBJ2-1	CSARGVSERSYNEQFF	TGCAGTGCTAGAGGCGTATCTGAGAGATCCTACAATGAGCAGTTCTTC
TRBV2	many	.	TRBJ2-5	CASSALRETQYF	TGTGCCAGCAGTGCACTACGGGAGACCCAGTACTTC
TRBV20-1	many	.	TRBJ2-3	CSAGTDTQYF	TGCAGTGCTGGTACAGATACGCAGTATTTT
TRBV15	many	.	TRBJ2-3	CATSRDFAAQYF	TGTGCCACCAGCAGAGATTTCGCGGCACAGTATTTT
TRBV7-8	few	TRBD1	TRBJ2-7	CASSAPTGVSYEQYF	TGTGCCAGCAGCGCACCAACAGGGGTTTCCTACGAGCAGTACTTC
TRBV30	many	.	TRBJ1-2	CAWSPGGNYGYTF	TGTGCCTGGAGTCCAGGAGGGAACTATGGCTACACCTTC
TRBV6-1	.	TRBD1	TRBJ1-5	CASSVGTGGNQPQHF	TGTGCCAGCAGTGTTGGGACAGGGGGTAATCAGCCCCAGCATTTT
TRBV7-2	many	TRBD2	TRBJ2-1	CASSSGLGDEQFF	TGTGCCAGCAGCTCAGGACTAGGTGATGAGCAGTTCTTC
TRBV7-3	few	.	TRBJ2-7	CASSSQPGPGYEQYF	TGTGCCAGCAGCTCTCAGCCGGGACCAGGCTACGAGCAGTACTTC
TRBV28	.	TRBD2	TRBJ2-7	CATLAGAYEQYF	TGTGCCACCCTAGCGGGGGCCTACGAGCAGTACTTC
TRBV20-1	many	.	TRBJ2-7	CSAFLGRNYEQYF	TGCAGTGCCTTCCTGGGACGGAATTACGAGCAGTACTTC
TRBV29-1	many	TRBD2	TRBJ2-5	CSADSGTLRTQYF	TGCAGCGCGGATAGCGGGACCCTTCGAACCCAGTACTTC
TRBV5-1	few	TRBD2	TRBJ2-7	CASSSGLAGVHEQYF	TGCGCCAGCAGCTCGGGACTAGCGGGAGTCCACGAGCAGTACTTC
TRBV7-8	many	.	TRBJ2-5	CASSPGVQETQYF	TGTGCCAGCAGCCCCGGAGTGCAAGAGACCCAGTACTTC
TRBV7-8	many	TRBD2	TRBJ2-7	CASSLGLAGVREQYF	TGTGCCAGCAGCCTGGGACTAGCGGGAGTTCGCGAGCAGTACTTC
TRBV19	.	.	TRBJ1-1	CASSRTGAQHSTFF	TGTGCCAGTAGTAGAACCGGAGCCCAACATTCCACTTTCTTT
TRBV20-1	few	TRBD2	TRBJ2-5	CSARISGSWETQYF	TGCAGTGCTAGAATTAGCGGGAGTTGGGAGACCCAGTACTTC
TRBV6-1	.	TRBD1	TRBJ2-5	CASSEGTGDKETQYF	TGTGCCAGCAGTGAAGGGACAGGGGACAAAGAGACCCAGTACTTC
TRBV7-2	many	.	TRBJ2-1	CASSLMAGDDEQFF	TGTGCCAGCAGCTTAATGGCCGGGGACGATGAGCAGTTCTTC
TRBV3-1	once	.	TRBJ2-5	CASSQDPWRQETQYF	TGTGCCAGCAGCCAAGATCCATGGAGGCAAGAGACCCAGTACTTC
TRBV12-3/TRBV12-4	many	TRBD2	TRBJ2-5	CASRSTSGSGLYF	TGTGCCAGCAGATCGACTAGCGGGAGTGGTTTGTACTTC
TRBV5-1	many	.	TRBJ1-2	CASSEGQRNYGYTF	TGCGCCAGCAGCGAAGGACAGAGGAACTATGGCTACACCTTC
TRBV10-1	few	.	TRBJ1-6	CASSEISPLHF	TGCGCCAGCAGCGAGATTTCACCCCTCCACTTT
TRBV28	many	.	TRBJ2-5	CASSRGLGGYETQYF	TGTGCCAGCAGTAGGGGGTTAGGAGGGTACGAGACCCAGTACTTC
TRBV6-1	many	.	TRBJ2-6	CASRDSNSGANVLTF	TGTGCCAGCAGGGACAGTAACTCTGGGGCCAACGTCCTGACTTTC
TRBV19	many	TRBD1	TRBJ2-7	CASSRDRGRNEQYF	TGTGCCAGTAGCCGGGACAGGGGGCGTAACGAGCAGTACTTC
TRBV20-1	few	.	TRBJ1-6	CSATRQGNNSPLHF	TGCAGTGCTACGAGGCAGGGGAATAATTCACCCCTCCACTTT
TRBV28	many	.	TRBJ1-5	CASSLGGNSNQPQHF	TGTGCCAGCAGTTTAGGAGGGAATAGCAATCAGCCCCAGCATTTT
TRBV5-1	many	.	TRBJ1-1	CASHWGVSTEAFF	TGCGCCAGTCATTGGGGGGTAAGCACTGAAGCTTTCTTT
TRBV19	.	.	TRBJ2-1	CASSIDWHNEQFF	TGTGCCAGTAGTATAGACTGGCACAATGAGCAGTTCTTC
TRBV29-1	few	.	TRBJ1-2	CSVVGSSLLDGYTF	TGCAGCGTTGTGGGCAGCTCGTTACTTGATGGCTACACCTTC
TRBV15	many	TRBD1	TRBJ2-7	CATSDRAGEQYF	TGTGCCACCAGTGACAGGGCGGGCGAGCAGTACTTC
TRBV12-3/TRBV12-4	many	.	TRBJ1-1	CASSFGPYGGGTDTEAFF	TGTGCCAGCAGTTTTGGCCCCTATGGGGGGGGAACGGACACTGAAGCTTTCTTT
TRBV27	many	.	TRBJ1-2	CASSSTGRGYTF	TGTGCCAGCAGTTCAACAGGGAGAGGCTACACCTTC
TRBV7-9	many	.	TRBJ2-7	CASNREAYEQYF	TGTGCCAGCAACAGGGAGGCCTACGAGCAGTACTTC
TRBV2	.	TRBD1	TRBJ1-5	CASRQDRVDQPQHF	TGTGCCAGCAGACAGGACAGGGTTGATCAGCCCCAGCATTTT
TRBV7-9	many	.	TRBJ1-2	CASSSPLVSIYGYTF	TGTGCCAGCAGCTCCCCTCTAGTATCGATCTATGGCTACACCTTC
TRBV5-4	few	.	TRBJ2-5	CASSFGNLETQYF	TGTGCCAGCAGCTTTGGGAACCTAGAGACCCAGTACTTC
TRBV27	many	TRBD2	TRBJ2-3	CASSPTGGLAVNTDTQYF	TGTGCCAGCAGCCCAACCGGGGGACTAGCGGTTAACACAGATACGCAGTATTTT
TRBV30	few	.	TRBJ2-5	CAWSRGGLGETQYF	TGTGCCTGGTCCCGAGGGGGGCTGGGCGAGACCCAGTACTTC
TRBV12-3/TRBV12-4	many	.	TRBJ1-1	CASSFGATEAFF	TGTGCCAGCAGTTTCGGGGCTACTGAAGCTTTCTTT
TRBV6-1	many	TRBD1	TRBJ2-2	CASSLGQGNTGELFF	TGTGCCAGCAGTCTCGGACAGGGAAACACCGGGGAGCTGTTTTTT
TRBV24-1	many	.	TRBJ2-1	CATSDWNEQFF	TGTGCCACCAGTGACTGGAATGAGCAGTTCTTC
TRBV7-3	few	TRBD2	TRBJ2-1	CASSLSLAASNEQFF	TGTGCCAGCAGCTTAAGCCTAGCGGCTAGCAATGAGCAGTTCTTC
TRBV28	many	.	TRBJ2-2	CASSLARNTGELFF	TGTGCCAGCAGTTTAGCACGGAACACCGGGGAGCTGTTTTTT